The source of this TCR beta chain is a study of T cells in localized non-small cell lung cancer. The CDR3 spans 17 residues. Between the trimmed V and J ends, which lost 2 bases and 4 bases, there was a span of 17 bases. The germline CDR1 and CDR2 sequences are LNHDA and SQIVND (reference sequence). Overall study findings and caveats: Tumor trailed uninvolved adjacent lung in T cell clonality, which peaked there. Within adjacent lung there appeared a median 57 of the top 100 tumor clones. Overall survival was longer when the density of T cells in the blood was higher.

This clone came up once. Its antigen remains unknown. Profiled with immunoSEQ multiplex PCR; TCRdb holds only in-frame clones, not every one. The sample includes some 3,900 clones, roughly 37% of them seen just once. This clonotype originated in a woman aged 40-75 years with stage I lung adenocarcinoma. The sequences come from lung tumor tissue, collected before any cancer treatment. The J gene is TRBJ1-4, the V gene TRBV19; D is unresolved. CDR3 sequence (DNA): TGTGCCAGTAGTATAAGGGCCCCCGAGACCATTAATGAAAAACTGTTTTTT. Translation: CASSIRAPETINEKLFF.